This is a list of T cell receptor beta chains from one sample in a study of cytomegalovirus exposure and HLA in healthy donors. Generated by immunoSEQ multiplex PCR, the TCRdb table keeps only in-frame clones and is missing some. The profile covers more than 55,000 clones, with 89% appearing a single time and 0.95% to 1.5% taken by the ten largest. Material: PBMCs. Every receptor here comes from a woman younger than 30 in good health and CMV-seronegative. CDR3s include the opening cysteine and the closing phenylalanine or tryptophan. Each record gives: clone size, CDR3 length, D gene, J gene, V gene, CDR3 protein, CDR3 DNA. The D gene is left open where the match is weak. Some rows mark clone size as missing; the rest say once, few, many or name a class of expanded clone.

.,14,.,TRBJ2-2,TRBV2,CASMLAVNTGELFF,TGTGCCAGCATGTTGGCAGTAAACACCGGGGAGCTGTTTTTT
.,15,TRBD1,TRBJ1-4,TRBV15,CATSREGQGGEKLFF,TGTGCCACCAGCAGAGAGGGACAGGGGGGAGAAAAACTGTTTTTT
.,14,.,TRBJ2-3,TRBV4-1,CASSQEGGADTQYF,TGCGCCAGCAGCCAAGAGGGCGGGGCAGATACGCAGTATTTT
.,13,TRBD1,TRBJ2-7,TRBV25-1,CASNGQVTGEQYF,TGTGCCAGCAATGGACAGGTGACTGGCGAGCAGTACTTC
.,13,.,TRBJ1-1,TRBV5-1,CASSLEVRSEAFF,TGCGCCAGCAGCTTGGAAGTAAGGAGTGAAGCTTTCTTT
.,18,TRBD2,TRBJ2-1,TRBV4-2,CASSRTTSGGDIYNEQFF,TGTGCCAGCAGCCGAACCACTAGCGGGGGGGACATCTACAATGAGCAGTTCTTC
.,15,.,TRBJ2-7,TRBV11-2,CASSFPAGAVYEQYF,TGTGCCAGCAGCTTTCCGGCAGGGGCGGTATACGAGCAGTACTTC
.,18,.,TRBJ1-1,TRBV7-2,CASSLRGQELTMNTEAFF,TGTGCCAGCAGCCTCCGGGGACAAGAACTTACCATGAACACTGAAGCTTTCTTT
.,14,.,TRBJ2-3,TRBV11-3,CASSLSAGTDTQYF,TGTGCCAGCAGCTTATCCGCAGGAACAGATACGCAGTATTTT
.,16,.,TRBJ2-6,TRBV30,CAWTGSALSGANVLTF,TGTGCCTGGACAGGGTCGGCTCTATCTGGGGCCAACGTCCTGACTTTC
.,15,TRBD1,TRBJ2-7,TRBV7-2,CASSVGTGWLYEQYF,TGTGCCAGCAGCGTAGGGACAGGTTGGCTCTACGAGCAGTACTTC
.,17,.,TRBJ1-2,TRBV5-4,CASTWGTKGSLIYGYTF,TGTGCCAGCACTTGGGGGACAAAGGGGAGTTTGATCTATGGCTACACCTTC
once,14,TRBD2,TRBJ2-1,TRBV30,CARQGLASYNEQFF,TGTGCCCGGCAGGGACTAGCCTCCTACAATGAGCAGTTCTTC
.,14,.,TRBJ1-1,TRBV30,CAWSVGGGRTEAFF,TGTGCCTGGAGTGTAGGGGGGGGCCGGACTGAAGCTTTCTTT
.,17,.,TRBJ1-2,TRBV7-2,CASSLIGGPGADYGYTF,TGTGCCAGCAGCTTAATTGGTGGGCCAGGGGCGGACTATGGCTACACCTTC
.,13,.,TRBJ2-7,TRBV5-4,CASSRTLLTEQYF,TGTGCCAGCAGCCGGACTCTTTTGACCGAGCAGTACTTC
.,15,.,TRBJ2-5,TRBV6-5,CASSYSQNAQETQYF,TGTGCCAGCAGTTACTCGCAGAACGCTCAAGAGACCCAGTACTTC
.,16,.,TRBJ2-7,TRBV7-6,CASSLAQAPRDSEQYF,TGTGCCAGCAGCTTAGCGCAGGCACCCCGGGACTCCGAGCAGTACTTC
.,11,.,TRBJ1-1,TRBV5-6,CASSKQFEAFF,TGTGCCAGCAGTAAACAGTTTGAAGCTTTCTTT
once,14,TRBD1,TRBJ1-2,TRBV6-1,CASSGGQGFYGYTF,TGTGCCAGCAGTGGAGGACAGGGCTTCTATGGCTACACCTTC
once,14,TRBD2,TRBJ2-1,TRBV6-1,CASDLAGTYNEQFF,TGTGCCAGCGATCTAGCGGGGACCTACAATGAGCAGTTCTTC
.,13,.,TRBJ1-4,TRBV30,CAWSGEGDEKLFF,TGTGCCTGGAGTGGGGAGGGGGATGAAAAACTGTTTTTT
.,14,.,TRBJ1-5,TRBV28,CASSPNQGNQPQHF,TGTGCCAGCAGTCCCAATCAGGGGAATCAGCCCCAGCATTTT
.,18,TRBD2,TRBJ2-1,TRBV4-1,CASSQDDAASGNYNEQFF,TGCGCCAGCAGCCAAGATGATGCCGCTAGCGGGAACTACAATGAGCAGTTCTTC
once,14,.,TRBJ2-1,TRBV21-1,CASRCGGADNEQFF,TGTGCCAGCAGGTGCGGGGGGGCGGACAATGAGCAGTTCTTC
.,13,.,TRBJ1-5,TRBV19,CASTRTQNQPQHF,TGTGCCAGTACCCGGACACAGAATCAGCCCCAGCATTTT
.,15,TRBD1,TRBJ1-1,TRBV30,CAWRDRGRGRTEAFF,TGTGCCTGGAGGGACAGGGGGCGCGGACGCACTGAAGCTTTCTTT
.,17,TRBD1,TRBJ2-6,TRBV19,CASRPTGGPSGANVLTF,TGTGCCAGTAGACCGACAGGGGGTCCCTCTGGGGCCAACGTCCTGACTTTC